This T cell receptor beta chain was captured by sequencing in a study of blood T cell repertoires in COVID-19. Study in general: There were acute and convalescent COVID-19 samples, and they came from the United States, Italy and Spain. T cells, B-cell-depleted T cells, or PBMCs supplied cDNA or gDNA.

As originally analysed: Reference gene primer amplification gave nucleated cell count estimates. Assay used: immunoSEQ multiplex PCR; TCRdb lists only in-frame clones, some missing. The DNA was the basis for D and trimming; V, J and clone size are from that table. The sample includes 280,000 or so clones, around nine tenths of them seen just once. CDR3 size: 17 residues. The germline CDR1 and CDR2 sequences are SGHTA and FQGNSA. V lost 3 bases and J lost 2, with 20 bases in between. The sequenced sample consisted of peripheral blood. This receptor was obtained from an older woman with acute or convalescent COVID-19. The rearrangement uses TRBV7-2 and TRBJ2-7; a possible D gene is TRBD2 (6 bases). The CDR3 protein is CASSFRASSGEPYEQYF. For the CDR3, the DNA is TGTGCCAGCAGCTTCAGGGCCAGCTCGGGAGAACCCTACGAGCAGTACTTC.